This T cell receptor (beta chain) was documented in a study of blood T cell repertoires in COVID-19. Turning to the study itself: Material from acute and convalescent COVID-19 was sourced from the United States, Italy and Spain. T cells, B-cell-depleted T cells, or PBMCs provided the cDNA or gDNA that served as material.

This CDR3 is built from 15 residues. J gave up 3 bases and V 5 bases, and 7 bases lay outside the gene matches. In germline, CDR1 is PRHDT, CDR2 FYEKMQ (reference sequence). Authors' data handling: Amplification from reference gene primers served as the basis for estimated nucleated cell counts. Sequenced by immunoSEQ multiplex PCR; TCRdb stores in-frame clones only, minus some. V and J calls and clone size are those listed in that table; D and trimming were worked out from the DNA. The table records more than 13,000 clones, roughly 80% of them present only once. This clonotype was obtained from a human donor in a cohort sampled during active COVID-19. Sequences were obtained from peripheral blood. V usage is TRBV13 and J usage is TRBJ2-1, with 7 bases identical to TRBD2. CDR3 bases: TGTGCCAGCAGCCAAGGATCTAGCGGCTACAATGAGCAGTTCTTC. Residues: CASSQGSSGYNEQFF.